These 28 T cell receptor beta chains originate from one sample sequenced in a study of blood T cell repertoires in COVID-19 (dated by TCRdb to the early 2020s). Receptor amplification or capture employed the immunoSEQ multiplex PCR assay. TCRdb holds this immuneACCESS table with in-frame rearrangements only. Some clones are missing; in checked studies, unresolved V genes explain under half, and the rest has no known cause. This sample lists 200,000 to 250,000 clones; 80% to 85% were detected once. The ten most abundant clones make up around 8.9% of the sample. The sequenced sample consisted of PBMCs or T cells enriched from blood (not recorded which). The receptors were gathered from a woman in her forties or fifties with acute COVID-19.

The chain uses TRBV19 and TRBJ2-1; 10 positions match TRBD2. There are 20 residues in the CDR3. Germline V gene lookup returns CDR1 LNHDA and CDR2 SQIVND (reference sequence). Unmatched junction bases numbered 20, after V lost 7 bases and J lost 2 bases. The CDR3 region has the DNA TGTGCCAGTACCCCAAGGGGCCTAGCGGGAGAATTCGGTGCCTACAATGAGCAGTTCTTC. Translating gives CASTPRGLAGEFGAYNEQFF.

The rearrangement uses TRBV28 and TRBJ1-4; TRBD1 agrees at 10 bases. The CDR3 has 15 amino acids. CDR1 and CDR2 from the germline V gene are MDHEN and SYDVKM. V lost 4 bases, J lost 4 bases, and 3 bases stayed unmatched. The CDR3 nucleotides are TGTGCCAGCAGTTCCTGGACAGGGGGTAATGAAAAACTGTTTTTT. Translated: CASSSWTGGNEKLFF.

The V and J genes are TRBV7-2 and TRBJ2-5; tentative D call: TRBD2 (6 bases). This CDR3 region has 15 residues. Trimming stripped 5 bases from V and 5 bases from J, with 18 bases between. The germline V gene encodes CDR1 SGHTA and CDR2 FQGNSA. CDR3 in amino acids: CASSPQWGESETQYF. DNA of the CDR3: TGTGCCAGCAGCCCGCAGTGGGGGGAATCGGAGACCCAGTACTTC.

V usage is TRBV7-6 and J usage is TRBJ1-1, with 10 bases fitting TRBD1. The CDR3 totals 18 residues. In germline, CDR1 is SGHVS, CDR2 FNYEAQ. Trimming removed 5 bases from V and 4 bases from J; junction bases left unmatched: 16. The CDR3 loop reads CASSLEVGQGVEGTEAFF. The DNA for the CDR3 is TGTGCCAGCAGCCTAGAGGTCGGACAGGGGGTGGAGGGCACTGAAGCTTTCTTT.

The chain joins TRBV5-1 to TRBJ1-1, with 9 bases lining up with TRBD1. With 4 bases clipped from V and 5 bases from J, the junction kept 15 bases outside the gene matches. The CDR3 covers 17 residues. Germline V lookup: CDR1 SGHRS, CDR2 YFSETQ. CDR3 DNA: TGCGCCAGCAGCACATACACAGGGGGCGGTGCGGGTACTGAAGCTTTCTTT. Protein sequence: CASSTYTGGGAGTEAFF.

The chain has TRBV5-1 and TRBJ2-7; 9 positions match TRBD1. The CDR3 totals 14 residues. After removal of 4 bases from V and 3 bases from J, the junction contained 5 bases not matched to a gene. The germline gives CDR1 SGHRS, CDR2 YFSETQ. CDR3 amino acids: CASSTGQGIYEQYF. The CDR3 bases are TGCGCCAGCAGCACGGGACAGGGTATCTACGAGCAGTACTTC.

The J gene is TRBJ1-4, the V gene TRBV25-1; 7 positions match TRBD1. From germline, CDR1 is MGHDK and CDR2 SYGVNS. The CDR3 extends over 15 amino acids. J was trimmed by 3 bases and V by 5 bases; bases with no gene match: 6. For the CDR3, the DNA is TGTGCCAGCAGTAGACAGGGTTCAGCTAATGAAAAACTGTTTTTT. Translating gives CASSRQGSANEKLFF.

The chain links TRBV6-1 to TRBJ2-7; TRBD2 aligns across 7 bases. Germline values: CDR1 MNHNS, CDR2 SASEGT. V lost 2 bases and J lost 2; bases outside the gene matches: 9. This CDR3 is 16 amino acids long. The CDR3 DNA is TGTGCCAGCAGTGAACTCGGGGGAGGGGCCACCTACGAGCAGTACTTC. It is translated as CASSELGGGATYEQYF.

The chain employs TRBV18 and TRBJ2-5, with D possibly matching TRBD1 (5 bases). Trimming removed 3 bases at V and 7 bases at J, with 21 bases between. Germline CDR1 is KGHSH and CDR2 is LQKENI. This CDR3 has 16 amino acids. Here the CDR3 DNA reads TGTGCCAGCTCACCTGCTCCAGGGATCGTGGTGGGGACCCAGTACTTC. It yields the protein CASSPAPGIVVGTQYF.

DNA of the CDR3: TGTGCCAGCCGATTGACAGGGGCAAACTATGGCTACACCTTC. Its translation is CASRLTGANYGYTF. V usage is TRBV19 and J usage is TRBJ1-2, with 8 bases fitting TRBD1. J was trimmed by 2 bases and V by 9 bases; bases with no gene match: 8. The CDR3 loop spans 14 amino acids. Germline CDR1 reads LNHDA; CDR2 reads SQIVND (reference sequence).

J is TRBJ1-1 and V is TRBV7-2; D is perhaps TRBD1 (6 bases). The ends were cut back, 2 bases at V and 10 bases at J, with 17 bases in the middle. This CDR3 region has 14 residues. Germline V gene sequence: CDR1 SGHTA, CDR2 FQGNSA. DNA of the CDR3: TGTGCCAGCAGCTTAAGTAGCTCCGCAGGGGCAGCTTTCTTT. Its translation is CASSLSSSAGAAFF.

CDR3 sequence: CASSFLGTQPTGGTQYF. The CDR3, as DNA: TGTGCCAGCAGTTTTCTGGGGACCCAACCCACGGGGGGGACCCAGTACTTC. The chain has TRBV27 and TRBJ2-5; 7 nucleotides align to TRBD2. Germline-derived CDR1 and CDR2 are MNHEY and SMNVEV (reference sequence). Trimming took 3 bases from V and 7 from J; bases not matched to a gene: 17. The CDR3 is 17 amino acids.

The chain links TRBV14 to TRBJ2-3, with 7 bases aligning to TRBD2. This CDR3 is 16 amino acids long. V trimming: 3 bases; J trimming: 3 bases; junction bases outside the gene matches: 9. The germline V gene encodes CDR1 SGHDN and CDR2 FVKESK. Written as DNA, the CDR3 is TGTGCCAGCAGCCAGGTGGTTCCGGGGGGAACAGATACGCAGTATTTT. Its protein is CASSQVVPGGTDTQYF.

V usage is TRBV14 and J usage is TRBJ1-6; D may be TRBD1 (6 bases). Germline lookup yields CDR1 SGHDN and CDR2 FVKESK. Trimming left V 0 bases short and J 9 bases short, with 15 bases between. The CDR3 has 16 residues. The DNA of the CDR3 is TGTGCCAGCAGCCAAGATACAGGGAGGGGTAGTTCACCCCTCCACTTT. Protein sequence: CASSQDTGRGSSPLHF.

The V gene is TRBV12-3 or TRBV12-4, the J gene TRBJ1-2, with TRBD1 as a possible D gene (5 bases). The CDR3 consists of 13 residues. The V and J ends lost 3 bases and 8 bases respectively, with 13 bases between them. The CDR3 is CASSFRVADGYTF. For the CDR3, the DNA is TGTGCCAGCAGTTTCAGGGTGGCGGACGGCTACACCTTC.

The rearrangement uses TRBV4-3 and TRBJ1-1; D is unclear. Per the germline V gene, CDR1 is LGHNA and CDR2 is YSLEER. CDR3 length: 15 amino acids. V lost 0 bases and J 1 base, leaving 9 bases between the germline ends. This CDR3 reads CASSQDYYRNTEAFF. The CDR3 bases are TGCGCCAGCAGCCAAGATTATTACAGGAACACTGAAGCTTTCTTT.

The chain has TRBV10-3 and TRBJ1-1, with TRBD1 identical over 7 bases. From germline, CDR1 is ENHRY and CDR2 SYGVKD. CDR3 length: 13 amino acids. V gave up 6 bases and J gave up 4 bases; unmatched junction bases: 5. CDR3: CAIRPDRSTEAFF. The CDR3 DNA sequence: TGTGCCATCAGACCGGACAGGTCCACTGAAGCTTTCTTT.

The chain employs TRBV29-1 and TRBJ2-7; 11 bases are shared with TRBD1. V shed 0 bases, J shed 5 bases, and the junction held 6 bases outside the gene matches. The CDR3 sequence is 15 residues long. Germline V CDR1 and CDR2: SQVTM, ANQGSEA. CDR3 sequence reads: CSVEDPGQGDHEQYF. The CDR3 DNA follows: TGCAGCGTTGAAGATCCGGGACAGGGGGATCACGAGCAGTACTTC.

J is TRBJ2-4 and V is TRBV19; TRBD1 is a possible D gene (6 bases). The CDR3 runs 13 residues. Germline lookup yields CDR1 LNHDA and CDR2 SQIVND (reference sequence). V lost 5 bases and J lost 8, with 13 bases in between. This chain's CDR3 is CASSVRGFDIQYF. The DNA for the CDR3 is TGTGCCAGTAGTGTCAGGGGTTTTGACATTCAGTACTTC. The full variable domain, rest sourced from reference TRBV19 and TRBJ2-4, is DGGITQSPKYLFRKEGQNVTLSCEQNLNHDAMYWYRQDPGQGLRLIYYSQIVNDFQKGDIAEGYSVSREKKESFPLTVTSAQKNPTAFYLCASSVRGFDIQYFGAGTRLSVL.

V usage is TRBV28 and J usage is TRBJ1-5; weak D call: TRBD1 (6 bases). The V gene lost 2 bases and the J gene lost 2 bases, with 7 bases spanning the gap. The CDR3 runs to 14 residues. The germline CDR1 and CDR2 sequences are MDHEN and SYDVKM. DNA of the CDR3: TGTGCCAGCAGTTTACCAGGGGGCAATCAGCCCCAGCATTTT. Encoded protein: CASSLPGGNQPQHF.

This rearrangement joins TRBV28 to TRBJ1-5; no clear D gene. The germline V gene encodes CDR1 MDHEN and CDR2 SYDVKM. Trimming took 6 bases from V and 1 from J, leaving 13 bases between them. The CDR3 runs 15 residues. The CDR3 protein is CASRTLWESNQPQHF. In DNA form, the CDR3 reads TGTGCCAGCAGAACACTATGGGAGAGCAATCAGCCCCAGCATTTT.

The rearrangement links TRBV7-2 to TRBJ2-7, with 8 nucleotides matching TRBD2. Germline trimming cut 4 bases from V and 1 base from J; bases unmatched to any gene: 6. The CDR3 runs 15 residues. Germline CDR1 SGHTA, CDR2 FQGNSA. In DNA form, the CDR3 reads TGTGCCAGCAGCTCGTTTAGCGGGGCATCCTACGAGCAGTACTTC. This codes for CASSSFSGASYEQYF.

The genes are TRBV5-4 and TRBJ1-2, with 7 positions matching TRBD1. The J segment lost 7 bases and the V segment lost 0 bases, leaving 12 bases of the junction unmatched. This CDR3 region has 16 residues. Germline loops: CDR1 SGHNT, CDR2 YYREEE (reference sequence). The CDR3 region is CASSLEQGRAGGGYTF. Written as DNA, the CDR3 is TGTGCCAGCAGCTTGGAACAGGGGCGTGCCGGAGGTGGCTACACCTTC. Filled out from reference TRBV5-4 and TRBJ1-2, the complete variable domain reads ETGVTQSPTHLIKTRGQQVTLRCSSQSGHNTVSWYQQALGQGPQFIFQYYREEENGRGNFPPRFSGLQFPNYSSELNVNALELDDSALYLCASSLEQGRAGGGYTFGSGTRLTVV.

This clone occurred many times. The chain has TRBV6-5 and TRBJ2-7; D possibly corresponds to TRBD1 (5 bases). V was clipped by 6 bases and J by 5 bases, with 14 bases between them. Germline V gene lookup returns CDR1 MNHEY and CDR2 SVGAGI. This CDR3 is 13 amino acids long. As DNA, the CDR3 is TGTGCCAGCAGGGGGCTAAGGGGTGACGAGCAGTACTTC. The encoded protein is CASRGLRGDEQYF.

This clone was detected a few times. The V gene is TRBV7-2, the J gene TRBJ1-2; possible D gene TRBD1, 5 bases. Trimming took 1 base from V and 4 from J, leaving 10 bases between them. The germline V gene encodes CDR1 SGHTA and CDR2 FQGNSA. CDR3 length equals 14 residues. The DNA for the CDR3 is TGTGCCAGCAGCTTAGATGGGGGGGTCTATGGCTACACCTTC. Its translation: CASSLDGGVYGYTF.

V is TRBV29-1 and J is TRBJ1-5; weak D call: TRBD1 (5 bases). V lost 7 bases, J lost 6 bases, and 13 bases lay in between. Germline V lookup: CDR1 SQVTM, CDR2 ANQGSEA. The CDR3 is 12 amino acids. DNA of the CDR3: TGCAGCGCCCAACAGGCTGGTCAGCCCCAGCATTTT. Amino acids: CSAQQAGQPQHF.

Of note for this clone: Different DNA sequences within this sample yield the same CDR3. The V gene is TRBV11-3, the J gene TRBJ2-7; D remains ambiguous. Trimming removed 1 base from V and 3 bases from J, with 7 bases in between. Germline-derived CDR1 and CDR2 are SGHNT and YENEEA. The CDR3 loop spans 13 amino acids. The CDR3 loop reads CASSLGGDYEQYF. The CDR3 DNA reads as TGTGCCAGCAGCTTAGGAGGAGACTACGAGCAGTACTTC. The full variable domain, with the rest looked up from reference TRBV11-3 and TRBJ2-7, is EAGVVQSPRYKIIEKKQPVAFWCNPISGHNTLYWYLQNLGQGPELLIRYENEEAVDDSQLPKDRFSAERLKGVDSTLKIQPAELGDSAVYLCASSLGGDYEQYFGPGTRLTVT.

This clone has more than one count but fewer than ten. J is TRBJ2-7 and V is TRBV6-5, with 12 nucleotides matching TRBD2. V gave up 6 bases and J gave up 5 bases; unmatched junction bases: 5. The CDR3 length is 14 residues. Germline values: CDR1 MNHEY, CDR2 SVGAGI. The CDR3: CASSLLAGGHEQYF. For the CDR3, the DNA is TGTGCCAGCAGCCTACTAGCGGGAGGCCACGAGCAGTACTTC.